The sequence of this TCR beta chain was determined in a study of a mutant IDH1 vaccine in newly diagnosed glioma. This CDR3 has 14 amino acids. V shed 3 bases, J shed 3 bases, and the junction held 5 bases outside the gene matches. Germline assignment: CDR1 SGHDT and CDR2 YYEEEE. Generated by immunoSEQ multiplex PCR, the TCRdb table keeps only in-frame clones and is missing some. In the table there are approximately 37,000 clones, approximately 86% of which are singletons. With regard to this clone: Its antigen is unknown.

Time point reported: week 47, end of study. Every vaccination contained 300 ug of the mutant IDH1 20-mer peptide and was paired with topical imiquimod. The TCR was taken from a man between 18 and 29 years old with glioma. Some clones in this sample may be carry-over from other donors' samples. The rearrangement uses TRBV5-6 and TRBJ2-7, with TRBD1 identical over 8 bases. The sample consisted of PBMCs, taken from a glioma patient whose treatment included an IDH1 peptide vaccine. The CDR3 coding sequence is TGTGCCAGCAGCTCGGACAGGGAAGTCTACGAGCAGTACTTC. Amino acid sequence: CASSSDREVYEQYF.